Listed below are T cell receptor beta chains from one sample, sequenced in a study of blood T cell repertoires in COVID-19. Only in-frame clones appear in the TCRdb table, and some are missing; sequencing was by immunoSEQ multiplex PCR. The table shows around 380,000 clones, with around 87% occurring only once. The sample consisted of PBMCs or T cells enriched from blood (not recorded which). Every receptor here comes from a young man who had recovered from COVID-19. The CDR3 runs from the conserved cysteine through the conserved F or W. The D gene is left open where the match is weak. Where a row states a size, it is once, few, many or the class of an expanded clone; other rows omit it.

clone_size	v_call	j_call	d_call	cdr3_aa	cdr3_nt
.	TRBV6-5	TRBJ2-3	TRBD2	CASSSFGGAQDTQYF	TGTGCCAGCAGTTCTTTCGGGGGGGCGCAGGATACGCAGTATTTT
.	TRBV3-1/TRBV3-2	TRBJ1-2	TRBD1	CASSQAQGPFWGYTF	TGTGCCAGCAGCCAAGCACAGGGGCCCTTTTGGGGCTACACCTTC
.	TRBV7-9	TRBJ1-3	.	CASSHEGSSGNTIYF	TGTGCCAGCAGCCATGAGGGTTCCTCTGGAAACACCATATATTTT
.	TRBV27	TRBJ2-1	TRBD2	CASTTGTSVLEQFF	TGTGCCAGCACCACCGGGACTAGTGTCCTCGAGCAGTTCTTC
.	TRBV7-2	TRBJ2-7	.	CASSRGLYEQYF	TGTGCCAGCAGCAGAGGCCTCTACGAGCAGTACTTC
.	TRBV27	TRBJ1-6	.	CASSLRPARSSYNSPLHF	TGTGCCAGCAGTTTAAGGCCAGCTAGGAGCTCCTATAATTCACCCCTCCACTTT
few	TRBV5-1	TRBJ2-3	TRBD2	CASSPGTSGGRYTDTQYF	TGCGCCAGCAGCCCGGGCACTAGCGGGGGGCGATACACAGATACGCAGTATTTT
.	TRBV7-3	TRBJ1-1	TRBD1	CASSLDRAMNTEAFF	TGTGCCAGCAGCTTAGACAGGGCCATGAACACTGAAGCTTTCTTT
.	TRBV9	TRBJ2-2	.	CASSVAGGVTGELFF	TGTGCCAGCAGCGTAGCCGGGGGTGTTACCGGGGAGCTGTTTTTT
few	TRBV6-5	TRBJ1-6	TRBD1	CASSRQGRSSPLHF	TGTGCCAGCAGTCGACAGGGAAGATCTTCACCCCTCCACTTT
.	TRBV18	TRBJ1-1	.	CASSDKNTEAFF	TGTGCCAGCTCGGACAAGAACACTGAAGCTTTCTTT
.	TRBV29-1	TRBJ1-5	TRBD1	CSVETGGNQPQHF	TGCAGCGTAGAGACAGGGGGCAATCAGCCCCAGCATTTT
.	TRBV6-2/TRBV6-3	TRBJ2-1	TRBD1	CASSPGTGDYNEQFF	TGTGCCAGCAGTCCCGGGACAGGGGACTACAATGAGCAGTTCTTC
.	TRBV12-5	TRBJ2-3	.	CASGFLGADTQYF	TGTGCTAGTGGTTTCCTAGGTGCAGATACGCAGTATTTT
.	TRBV6-2/TRBV6-3	TRBJ1-2	TRBD1	CASSYRMGQSNGYTF	TGTGCCAGCAGTTACCGGATGGGACAGTCTAATGGCTACACCTTC
.	TRBV25-1	TRBJ2-1	TRBD2	CASSEWEGTPDEQFF	TGTGCCAGCAGTGAATGGGAGGGGACGCCGGATGAGCAGTTCTTC
.	TRBV27	TRBJ1-2	.	CASSPRWGDYGYTF	TGTGCCAGCAGTCCGCGATGGGGGGACTATGGCTACACCTTC
.	TRBV18	TRBJ1-3	.	CASSLGSSLLSGDTIYF	TGTGCCAGCTCGCTCGGGAGCAGCCTCCTCTCTGGGGACACCATATATTTT
.	TRBV10-3	TRBJ2-3	.	CAISEALLASTDTQYF	TGTGCCATCAGTGAAGCCCTCTTAGCTAGCACAGATACGCAGTATTTT
.	TRBV6-5	TRBJ1-1	.	CASGYTEAFF	TGTGCCAGCGGCTACACTGAAGCTTTCTTT
.	TRBV7-2	TRBJ1-6	.	CASSSTYNSPLHF	TGTGCCAGCAGTTCTACGTATAATTCACCCCTCCACTTT
.	TRBV5-1	TRBJ2-1	TRBD1	CASSDLGQGRYSEQFF	TGCGCCAGCAGCGACCTTGGACAGGGACGGTACAGTGAGCAGTTCTTC
.	TRBV30	TRBJ1-6	.	CAWVMEGLEAPLHF	TGTGCCTGGGTTATGGAAGGACTGGAGGCACCCCTCCACTTT
.	TRBV30	TRBJ2-7	TRBD1	CAGYRQGMPPYEQYF	TGTGCCGGTTACCGACAGGGAATGCCCCCCTACGAGCAGTACTTC
.	TRBV30	TRBJ1-5	TRBD1	CAAPGRGPQPQHF	TGTGCCGCCCCAGGAAGGGGGCCTCAGCCCCAGCATTTT
.	TRBV11-3	TRBJ2-2	.	CASSFRQANTGELFF	TGTGCCAGCAGCTTTCGACAGGCGAACACCGGGGAGCTGTTTTTT
.	TRBV10-3	TRBJ1-1	TRBD1	CAISEGTVLNTEAFF	TGTGCCATCAGTGAGGGGACAGTATTGAACACTGAAGCTTTCTTT
.	TRBV9	TRBJ1-3	.	CASSASVANSGNTIYF	TGTGCCAGCAGCGCCTCTGTAGCCAACTCTGGAAACACCATATATTTT
.	TRBV10-3	TRBJ2-2	TRBD1	CAIGRGTGGPGELFF	TGTGCCATCGGAAGAGGGACAGGGGGACCCGGGGAGCTGTTTTTT
.	TRBV12-3/TRBV12-4	TRBJ2-7	.	CASSFGTPDEQYF	TGTGCCAGCAGTTTTGGGACTCCAGACGAGCAGTACTTC
.	TRBV7-9	TRBJ2-3	.	CASSSQVGLTSTDTQYF	TGTGCCAGCAGCTCCCAAGTGGGACTTACTAGCACAGATACGCAGTATTTT
.	TRBV10-2	TRBJ1-5	.	CASSAPGVRNQPQHF	TGCGCCAGCAGCGCCCCAGGGGTTCGGAATCAGCCCCAGCATTTT
.	TRBV16	TRBJ2-5	TRBD1	CASSQSSPGGYQTQYF	TGTGCCAGCAGCCAATCGTCGCCAGGGGGTTATCAGACCCAGTACTTC
once	TRBV27	TRBJ2-7	TRBD2	CASSSGGEQYF	TGTGCCAGCAGTTCCGGGGGGGAGCAGTACTTC
.	TRBV7-9	TRBJ1-5	.	CASSLGTEVDGPQHF	TGTGCCAGCAGCTTAGGGACTGAAGTGGACGGGCCCCAGCATTTT